This TCR beta chain is from a study of early T cells in non-severe SARS-CoV-2 infection listed by TCRdb under 2021. Looking at the study overall: Because TCR sequencing was done on bulk RNA from unsorted whole blood, the alpha and beta chains could not be paired. Study-wide findings and limitations: Matching against VDJdb was skewed toward anti-spike CD8 responses, likely underestimated virus-specific expansions, and missed private and CD4 specificities.

The study was a case-control design nested within a healthcare worker cohort in London, UK, with weekly nasopharyngeal swab PCR tests and blood sampling. Between 23 and 31 March 2020, the week of the UK lockdown, healthcare workers were enrolled and then followed up weekly for as long as 16 weeks. As for this clonotype: Its antigen is still unknown. Base-call qualities are not available, and no considerably larger clone is one nucleotide away.

The receptor library was made with 5' RACE. Sequencer: NextSeq 500. The TCR library protocol attached unique molecular identifiers to individual cDNA molecules to correct for sequencing error and PCR bias. TCR alpha and beta chains were both sequenced, and the abundances of alpha and beta sequences in each sample were closely correlated with each other. Processing in the source paper ran as follows. Decombinator V4 was used to annotate TCR sequences for V gene, J gene and CDR3. TCRs were defined as expanded if a significant change between any two time points was detected under a Poisson model with p below 0.0001. Abundances of TCRs were expressed as counts per million after normalisation to the total number of TCRs sequenced in each sample. MAIT TCRs were defined by TRAV1-2 paired with TRAJ12, TRAJ20 or TRAJ33, and iNKT TCRs by TRAV10 paired with TRAJ18. A search of VDJdb, accessed on 1 November 2021, was run for TCRs annotated to CMV, EBV and SARS-CoV-2, with TCRs annotated for multiple antigens excluded. Clones were called with MiXCR by TCRdb after fastp trimmed the public reads at Q25, and only in-frame beta chains were retained. When rows share a CDR3 protein, they turn into one entry using the most common DNA and genes. Clone size and V and J calls follow TCRdb, not the original study. The sample profile shows approximately 98,000 distinct CDR3 sequences; roughly 12% of them were found once. The ten largest clones add up to around 3.1% of the sample.

The junction carries 9 bases between V and J, which are trimmed by 0 bases and 8 bases respectively. The germline V gene (reference sequence) yields LGHDT for CDR1 and YNNKEL for CDR2. The CDR3 goes from the cysteine to the phenylalanine over 13 residues. Only CDR3 DNA is held: 39 bases, read in frame from base 1. The V and J segments used are TRBV3-1 and TRBJ2-3; the D segment could be TRBD2, given 5 matching bases. Sequencing was carried out using whole blood. The receptor was derived from an adult who was a healthcare worker with PCR-confirmed SARS-CoV-2 infection or an uninfected control (not recorded which). At the DNA level, the sequence is TGTGCCAGCAGCCAAGAGCGCGGAGGTACGCAGTATTTT. Its amino acids are CASSQERGGTQYF.